The rows below give T cell receptor beta chains drawn from one sample of a study of blood T cell repertoires in COVID-19. Profiled with immunoSEQ multiplex PCR; TCRdb holds only in-frame clones, not every one. The table lists over 200,000 clones, 65% to 90% of them singletons, with about 9.8% in the top ten. The material sequenced was PBMCs or T cells enriched from blood (not recorded which). The receptors were sampled from a woman aged 45-65 years with acute COVID-19. CDR3s include the opening cysteine and the closing phenylalanine or tryptophan. Fields, in order: D gene, J gene, CDR3 length, V gene, clone size, CDR3 DNA, CDR3 protein. D genes are given only for firm matches. The size of a clone is reported for some rows only, either as once, few or many, or as a class for expanded clones.

TRBD1,TRBJ1-2,17,TRBV28,once,TGTGCCAGCAGTTTAGGATTTGGGCAGGGGGCCGGCTATGGCTACACCTTC,CASSLGFGQGAGYGYTF
TRBD2,TRBJ2-7,15,TRBV6-5,NA,TGTGCCAGCAGGCTCGGACTAGCGGCCACCTACGAGCAGTACTTC,CASRLGLAATYEQYF
TRBD1,TRBJ1-5,15,TRBV5-1,NA,TGCGCCAGCAGCTTGGGGGACAGTTCGAATCAGCCCCAGCATTTT,CASSLGDSSNQPQHF
NA,TRBJ1-6,14,TRBV9,NA,TGTGCCAGCAGCAGTGGGCAGGGTAATTCACCCCTCCACTTT,CASSSGQGNSPLHF
TRBD1,TRBJ2-3,18,TRBV3-1/TRBV3-2,NA,TGTGCCAGCAGCCCGCGACCTCCCGGGACAGGGGGCGCAGATACGCAGTATTTT,CASSPRPPGTGGADTQYF
TRBD1,TRBJ1-2,18,TRBV6-2/TRBV6-3,NA,TGTGCCAGCAGTCGCCCGACCGGGACAGAAAGTCCTAACTATGGCTACACCTTC,CASSRPTGTESPNYGYTF
NA,TRBJ2-1,15,TRBV6-5,NA,TGTGCCAGCAGTTACTCCCAGGGCCTCTACAATGAGCAGTTCTTC,CASSYSQGLYNEQFF
NA,TRBJ1-1,14,TRBV7-2,NA,TGTGCCAGCTCCTCACAGGTTAGGGGCACTGAAGCTTTCTTT,CASSSQVRGTEAFF
NA,TRBJ2-2,15,TRBV19,NA,TGTGCCAGTACCGTCCAGGGTAGTGACACCGGGGAGCTGTTTTTT,CASTVQGSDTGELFF
TRBD2,TRBJ2-3,16,TRBV9,NA,TGTGCCAGCAGCGTAGTGGCGGGGGGGTCGTCAGATACGCAGTATTTT,CASSVVAGGSSDTQYF
TRBD1,TRBJ1-4,19,TRBV5-8,NA,TGTGCCAGCAGCTTGCCGGGACAGGGAGGCCTTGCAACTAATGAAAAACTGTTTTTT,CASSLPGQGGLATNEKLFF
TRBD2,TRBJ2-3,15,TRBV11-2,NA,TGTGCCACCCTTGTAACGGGGGGTAGCACAGATACGCAGTATTTT,CATLVTGGSTDTQYF
NA,TRBJ2-7,15,TRBV10-1,NA,TGCGCCAGCAGTGAGAAGGCGGCAGACTCCTACGAGCAGTACTTC,CASSEKAADSYEQYF
TRBD2,TRBJ2-5,14,TRBV28,NA,TGTGCCAGCGGTCGGACGACTAGCGGAGAGACCCAGTACTTC,CASGRTTSGETQYF
TRBD1,TRBJ2-2,16,TRBV5-4,NA,TGTGCCAGCAGCTACAAAGACAGGGGGGATAGCGGGGAGCTGTTTTTT,CASSYKDRGDSGELFF
NA,TRBJ2-1,16,TRBV10-3,NA,TGTGCCATCAGTGAGTCGTCGGGGATAACATACAATGAGCAGTTCTTC,CAISESSGITYNEQFF
NA,TRBJ2-7,10,TRBV20-1,NA,TGCAGTGCTAGTTGGCACGAGCAGTACTTC,CSASWHEQYF
NA,TRBJ2-7,17,TRBV6-6,NA,TGTGCCAGCAGTCCCCCAGGAGCGGCGGGGCTCTCCTACGAGCAGTACTTC,CASSPPGAAGLSYEQYF
NA,TRBJ1-6,16,TRBV5-1,once,TGCGCCAGCAGCTTGGTTGCGACAGGCAATAATTCACCCCTCCACTTT,CASSLVATGNNSPLHF
NA,TRBJ2-1,12,TRBV29-1,few,TGCAGCGCGGTACCTCCTAACAATGAGCAGTTCTTC,CSAVPPNNEQFF
NA,TRBJ1-6,14,TRBV7-9,NA,TGTGCCAGCAGCTTGGAGGGCATAGGTTCACCCCTCCACTTT,CASSLEGIGSPLHF
NA,TRBJ1-2,14,TRBV15,NA,TGTGCCACCAGCAGAGATGACAGTTTCTATGGCTACACCTTC,CATSRDDSFYGYTF
NA,TRBJ1-1,11,TRBV20-1,NA,TGCAGGATGGGTGGGGGCCTTGAAGCTTTCTTT,CRMGGGLEAFF
TRBD1,TRBJ1-1,12,TRBV5-5,NA,TGTGCCAGCAGAAGGACAGGGCTTGAAGCTTTCTTT,CASRRTGLEAFF
NA,TRBJ2-6,13,TRBV12-3/TRBV12-4,NA,TGTGCCATAAACTTCTCTGGGGCCAACGTCCTGACTTTC,CAINFSGANVLTF
NA,TRBJ2-7,14,TRBV6-2/TRBV6-3,NA,TGTGCCAGCAGTTACGGACAGAGCTCCTACGAGCAGTACTTC,CASSYGQSSYEQYF